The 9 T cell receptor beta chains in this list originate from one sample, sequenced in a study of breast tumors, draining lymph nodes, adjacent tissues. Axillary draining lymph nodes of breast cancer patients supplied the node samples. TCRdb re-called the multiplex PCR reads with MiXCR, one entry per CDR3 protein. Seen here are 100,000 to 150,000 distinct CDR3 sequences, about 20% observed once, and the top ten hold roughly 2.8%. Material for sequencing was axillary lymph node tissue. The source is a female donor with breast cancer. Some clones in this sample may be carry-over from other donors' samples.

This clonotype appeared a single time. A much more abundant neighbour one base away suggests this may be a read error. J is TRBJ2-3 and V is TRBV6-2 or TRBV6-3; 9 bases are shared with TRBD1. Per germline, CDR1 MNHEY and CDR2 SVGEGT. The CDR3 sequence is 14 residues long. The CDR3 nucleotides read TGTGCCAGCAGGCCGGGACAGGGTGCAGATTCGCAGTATTTT. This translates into CASRPGQGADSQYF.

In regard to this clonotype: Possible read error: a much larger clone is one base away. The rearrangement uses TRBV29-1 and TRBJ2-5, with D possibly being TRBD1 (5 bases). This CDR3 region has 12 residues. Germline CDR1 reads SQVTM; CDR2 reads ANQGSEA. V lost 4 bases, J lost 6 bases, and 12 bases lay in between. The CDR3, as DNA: TGCAGCGTTGTTAAGGGGCTTAAGACCCAGTACTTC. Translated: CSVVKGLKTQYF.

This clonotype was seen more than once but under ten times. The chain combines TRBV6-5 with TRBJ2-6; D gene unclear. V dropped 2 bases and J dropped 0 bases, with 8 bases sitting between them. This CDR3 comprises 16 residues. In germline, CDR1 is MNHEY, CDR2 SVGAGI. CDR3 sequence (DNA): TGTGCCAGCAGTTACCGCTTGGGCTCTGGGGCCAACGTCCTGACTTTC. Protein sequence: CASSYRLGSGANVLTF.

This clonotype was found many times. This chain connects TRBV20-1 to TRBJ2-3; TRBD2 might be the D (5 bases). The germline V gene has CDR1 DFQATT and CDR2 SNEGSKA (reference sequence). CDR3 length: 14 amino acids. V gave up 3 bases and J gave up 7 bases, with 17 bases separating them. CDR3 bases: TGCAGTGCTAGGGAGAGGGCCAACGTTTATACGCAGTATTTT. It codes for CSARERANVYTQYF.

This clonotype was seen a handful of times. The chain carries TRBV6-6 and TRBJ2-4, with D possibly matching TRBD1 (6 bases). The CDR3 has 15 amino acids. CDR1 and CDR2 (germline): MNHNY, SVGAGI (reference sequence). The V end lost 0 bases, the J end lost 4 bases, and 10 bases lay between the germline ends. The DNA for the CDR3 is TGTGCCAGCAGTTACTCGAGGGACACAAAAAACATTCAGTACTTC. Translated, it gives CASSYSRDTKNIQYF.

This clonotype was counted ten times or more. The CDR3 DNA sequence: TGTGCCAGCAGTGAATCTCGGCGCCAGAATCAGCCCCAGCATTTT. Encoded protein: CASSESRRQNQPQHF. The chain employs TRBV2 and TRBJ1-5, with D hard to call. Per the germline V gene, CDR1 is SNHLY and CDR2 is FYNNEI. V lost 2 bases and J 4 bases, leaving 12 bases between the germline ends. This CDR3 comprises 15 residues.

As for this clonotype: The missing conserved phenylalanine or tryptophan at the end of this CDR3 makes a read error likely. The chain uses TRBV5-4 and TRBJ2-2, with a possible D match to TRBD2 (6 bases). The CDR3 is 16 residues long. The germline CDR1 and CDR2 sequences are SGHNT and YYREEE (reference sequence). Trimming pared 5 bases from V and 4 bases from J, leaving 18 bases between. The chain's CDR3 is CASSRLELDSTGELFC. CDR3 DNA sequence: TGTGCCAGCAGTAGACTAGAACTAGACTCCACCGGGGAGCTGTTTTGT.

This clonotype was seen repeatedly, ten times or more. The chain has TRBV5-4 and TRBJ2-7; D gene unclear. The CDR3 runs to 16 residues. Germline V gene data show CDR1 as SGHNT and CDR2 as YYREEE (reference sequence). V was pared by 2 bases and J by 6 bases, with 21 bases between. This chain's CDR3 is CASSFGGVRVLSEQYF. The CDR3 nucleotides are TGTGCCAGCAGCTTCGGCGGCGTAAGAGTCCTCTCCGAGCAGTACTTC. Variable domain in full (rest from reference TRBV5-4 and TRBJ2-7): ETGVTQSPTHLIKTRGQQVTLRCSSQSGHNTVSWYQQALGQGPQFIFQYYREEENGRGNFPPRFSGLQFPNYSSELNVNALELDDSALYLCASSFGGVRVLSEQYFGPGTRLTVT.

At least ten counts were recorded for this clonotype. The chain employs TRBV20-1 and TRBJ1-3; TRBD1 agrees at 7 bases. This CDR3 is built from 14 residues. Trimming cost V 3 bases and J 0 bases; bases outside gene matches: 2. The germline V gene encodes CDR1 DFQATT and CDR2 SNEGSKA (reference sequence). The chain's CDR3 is CSASDRASGNTIYF. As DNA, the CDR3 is TGCAGTGCTAGTGACAGGGCCTCTGGAAACACCATATATTTT.